This T cell receptor (beta chain) was observed in a study of CD4 T cells in relation to SARS-CoV-2 and coronaviruses. V lost 2 bases, J lost 4 bases, and 15 bases lay in between. Germline CDR1 reads MNHNS; CDR2 reads SASEGT. The CDR3 consists of 16 residues. In the case of this clone: As yet, its antigen is unknown.

TCRdb keeps only in-frame clones here, not all; method: immunoSEQ multiplex PCR. The profile shows about 18,000 clones, roughly 80% of them singletons. The unexposed donors gave CD4+ T cells in about 2010-2018, prior to COVID-19. After more than eight days of culture, CD4+ T cells were isolated. Each well had approximately 2.2 million PBMCs in approximately 5.2% human AB serum with IL-2. This clonotype was sampled from a human donor in good health. Sequencing was done on a sample of CD4+ T cells from PBMCs, cultured in vitro. The J gene is TRBJ2-1, the V gene TRBV6-1, with D possibly being TRBD2 (6 bases). In nucleotides, the CDR3 is TGTGCCAGCAGTGAAAGTTTGGGCGGGAAGTACAATGAGCAGTTCTTC. Translation: CASSESLGGKYNEQFF.